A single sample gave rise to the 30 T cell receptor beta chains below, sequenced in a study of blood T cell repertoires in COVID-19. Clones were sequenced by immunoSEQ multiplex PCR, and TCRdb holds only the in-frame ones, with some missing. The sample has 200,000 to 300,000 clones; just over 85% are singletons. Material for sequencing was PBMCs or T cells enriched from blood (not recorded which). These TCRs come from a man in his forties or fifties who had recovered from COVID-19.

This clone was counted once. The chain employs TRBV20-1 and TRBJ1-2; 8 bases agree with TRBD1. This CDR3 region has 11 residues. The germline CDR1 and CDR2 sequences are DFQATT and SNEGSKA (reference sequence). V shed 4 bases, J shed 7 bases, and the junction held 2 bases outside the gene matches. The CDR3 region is CSAKQGGGYTF. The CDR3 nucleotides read TGCAGTGCTAAACAGGGGGGTGGCTACACCTTC.

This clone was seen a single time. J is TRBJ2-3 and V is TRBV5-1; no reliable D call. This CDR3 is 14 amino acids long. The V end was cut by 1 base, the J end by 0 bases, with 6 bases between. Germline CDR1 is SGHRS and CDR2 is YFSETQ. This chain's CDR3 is CASSLPVSTDTQYF. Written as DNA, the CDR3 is TGCGCCAGCAGCTTGCCAGTTAGCACAGATACGCAGTATTTT.

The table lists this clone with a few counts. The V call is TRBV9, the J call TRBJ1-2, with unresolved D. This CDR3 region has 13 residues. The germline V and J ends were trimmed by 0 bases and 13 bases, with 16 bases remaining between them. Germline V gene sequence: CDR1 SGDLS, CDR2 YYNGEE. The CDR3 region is CASSVVSREQVTF. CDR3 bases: TGTGCCAGCAGCGTAGTTAGCCGGGAACAAGTCACCTTC.

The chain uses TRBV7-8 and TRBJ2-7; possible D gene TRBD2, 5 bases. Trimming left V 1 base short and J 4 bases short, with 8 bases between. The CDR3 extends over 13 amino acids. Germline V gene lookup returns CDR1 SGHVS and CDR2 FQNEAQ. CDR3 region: CASSLGAVYEQYF. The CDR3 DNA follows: TGTGCCAGCAGCTTAGGAGCGGTTTACGAGCAGTACTTC.

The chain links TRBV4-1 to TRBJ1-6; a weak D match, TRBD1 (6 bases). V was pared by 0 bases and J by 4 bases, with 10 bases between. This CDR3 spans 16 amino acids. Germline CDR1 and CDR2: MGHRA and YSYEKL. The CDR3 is CASSQDAGEYNSPLHF. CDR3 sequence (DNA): TGCGCCAGCAGCCAAGACGCAGGGGAGTATAATTCACCCCTCCACTTT.

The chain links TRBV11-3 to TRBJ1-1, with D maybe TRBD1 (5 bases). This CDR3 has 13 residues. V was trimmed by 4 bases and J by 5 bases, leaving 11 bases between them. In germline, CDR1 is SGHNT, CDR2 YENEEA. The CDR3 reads CASSSSGGTEAFF. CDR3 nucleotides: TGTGCCAGCAGCTCTTCCGGGGGAACTGAAGCTTTCTTT.

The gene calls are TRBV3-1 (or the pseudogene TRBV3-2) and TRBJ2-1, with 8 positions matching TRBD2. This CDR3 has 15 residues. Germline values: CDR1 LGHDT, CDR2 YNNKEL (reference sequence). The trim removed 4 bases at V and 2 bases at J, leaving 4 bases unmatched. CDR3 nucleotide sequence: TGTGCCAGCAGCCCTCCGGGACTAGCCTACAATGAGCAGTTCTTC. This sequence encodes CASSPPGLAYNEQFF.

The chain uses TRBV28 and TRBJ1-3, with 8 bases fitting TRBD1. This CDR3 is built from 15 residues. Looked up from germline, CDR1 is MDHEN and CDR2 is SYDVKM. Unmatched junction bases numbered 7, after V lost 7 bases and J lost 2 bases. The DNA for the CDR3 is TGTGCCAGCACCCCGGACAGGGACGCTGGAAACACCATATATTTT. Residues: CASTPDRDAGNTIYF.

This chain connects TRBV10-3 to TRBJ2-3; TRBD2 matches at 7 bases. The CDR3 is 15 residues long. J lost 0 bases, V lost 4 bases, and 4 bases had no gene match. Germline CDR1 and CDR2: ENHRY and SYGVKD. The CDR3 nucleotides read TGTGCCATCAGTGTTGGTAGCGGGAGCACAGATACGCAGTATTTT. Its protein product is CAISVGSGSTDTQYF.

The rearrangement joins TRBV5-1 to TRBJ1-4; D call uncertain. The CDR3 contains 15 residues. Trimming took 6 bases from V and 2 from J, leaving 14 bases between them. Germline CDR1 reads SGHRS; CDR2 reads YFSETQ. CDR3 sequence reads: CASTPMSATNEKLFF. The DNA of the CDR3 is TGCGCCAGCACGCCAATGTCCGCGACTAATGAAAAACTGTTTTTT.

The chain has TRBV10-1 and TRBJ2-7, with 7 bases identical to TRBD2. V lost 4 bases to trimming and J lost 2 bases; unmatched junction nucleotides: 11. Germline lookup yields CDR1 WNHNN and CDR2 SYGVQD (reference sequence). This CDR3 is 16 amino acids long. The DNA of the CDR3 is TGCGCCAGCAGTGTCCCGGAACCGCGGGAGCCCTACGAGCAGTACTTC. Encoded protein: CASSVPEPREPYEQYF.

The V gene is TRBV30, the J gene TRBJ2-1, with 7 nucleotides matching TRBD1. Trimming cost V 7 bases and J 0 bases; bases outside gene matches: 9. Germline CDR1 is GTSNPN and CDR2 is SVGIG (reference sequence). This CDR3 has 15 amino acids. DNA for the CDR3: TGTGCCTTTACAGGGGCCCCGAGCTCCTACAATGAGCAGTTCTTC. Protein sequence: CAFTGAPSSYNEQFF.

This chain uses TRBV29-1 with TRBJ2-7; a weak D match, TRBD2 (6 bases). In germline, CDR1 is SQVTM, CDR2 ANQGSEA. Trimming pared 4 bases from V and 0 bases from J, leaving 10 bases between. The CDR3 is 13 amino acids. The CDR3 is CSVGRGTSYEQYF. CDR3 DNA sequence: TGCAGCGTTGGCCGCGGGACCTCCTACGAGCAGTACTTC.

The CDR3 DNA follows: TGTGCCAGCAGCGTCTATAGCTCGGGCTATGGCTACACCTTC. Protein sequence: CASSVYSSGYGYTF. The rearrangement joins TRBV7-2 to TRBJ1-2, with D hard to call. Trimming left V 5 bases short and J 4 bases short, with 14 bases between. The CDR3 extends over 14 amino acids. Germline V gives CDR1 SGHTA, CDR2 FQGNSA.

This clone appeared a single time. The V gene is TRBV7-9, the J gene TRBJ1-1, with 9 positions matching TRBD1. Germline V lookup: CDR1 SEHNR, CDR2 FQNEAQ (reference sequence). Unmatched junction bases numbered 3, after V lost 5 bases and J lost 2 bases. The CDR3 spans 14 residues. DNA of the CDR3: TGTGCCAGCAGCAAGGACAGGGGTAACACTGAAGCTTTCTTT. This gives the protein CASSKDRGNTEAFF. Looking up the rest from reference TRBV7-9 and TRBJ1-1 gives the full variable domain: DTGVSQNPRHKITKRGQNVTFRCDPISEHNRLYWYRQTLGQGPEFLTYFQNEAQLEKSRLLSDRFSAERPKGSFSTLEIQRTEQGDSAMYLCASSKDRGNTEAFFGQGTRLTVV.

The CDR3 nucleotides read TGTGCCAGCAGCTTTGGCGGATCCTACGAGCAGTACTTC. It translates to CASSFGGSYEQYF. The J gene is TRBJ2-7, the V gene TRBV5-4; D gene ambiguous. The germline gives CDR1 SGHNT, CDR2 YYREEE (reference sequence). Trimming took 2 bases from V and 1 from J, leaving 7 bases between them. The CDR3 has 13 residues.

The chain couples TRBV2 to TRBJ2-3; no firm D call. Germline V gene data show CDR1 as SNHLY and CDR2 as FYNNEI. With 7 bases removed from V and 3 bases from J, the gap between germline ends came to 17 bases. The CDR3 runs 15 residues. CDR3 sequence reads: CASNPYQSSTDTQYF. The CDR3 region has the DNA TGTGCCAGCAACCCCTACCAGTCTAGTACAGATACGCAGTATTTT.

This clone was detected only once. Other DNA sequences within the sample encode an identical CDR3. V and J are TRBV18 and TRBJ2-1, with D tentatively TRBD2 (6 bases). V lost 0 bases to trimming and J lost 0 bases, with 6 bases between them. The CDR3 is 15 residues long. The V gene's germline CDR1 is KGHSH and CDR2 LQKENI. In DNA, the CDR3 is TGTGCCAGCTCACCACCCGGGGGCTCCTACAATGAGCAGTTCTTC. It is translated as CASSPPGGSYNEQFF.

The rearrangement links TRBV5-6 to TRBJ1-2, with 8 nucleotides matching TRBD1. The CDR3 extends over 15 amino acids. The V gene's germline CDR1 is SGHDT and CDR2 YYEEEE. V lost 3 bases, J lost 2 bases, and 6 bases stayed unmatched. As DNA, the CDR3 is TGTGCCAGCAGCTCCGACAGGGGTTGGAACTATGGCTACACCTTC. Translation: CASSSDRGWNYGYTF.

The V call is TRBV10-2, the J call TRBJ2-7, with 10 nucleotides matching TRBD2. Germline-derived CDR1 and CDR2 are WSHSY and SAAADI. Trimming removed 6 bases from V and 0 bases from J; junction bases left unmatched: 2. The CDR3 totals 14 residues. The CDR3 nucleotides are TGCGCCAGCAGGCTAGCGGGGGCCTCCTACGAGCAGTACTTC. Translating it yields CASRLAGASYEQYF.

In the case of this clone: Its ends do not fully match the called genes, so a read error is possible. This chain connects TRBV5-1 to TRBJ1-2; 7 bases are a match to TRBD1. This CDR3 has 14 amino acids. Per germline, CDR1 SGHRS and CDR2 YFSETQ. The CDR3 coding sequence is TGCGCCAGCAGCCAGGGACAGCCTAATTATGGCTACACCTTC. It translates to CASSQGQPNYGYTF.

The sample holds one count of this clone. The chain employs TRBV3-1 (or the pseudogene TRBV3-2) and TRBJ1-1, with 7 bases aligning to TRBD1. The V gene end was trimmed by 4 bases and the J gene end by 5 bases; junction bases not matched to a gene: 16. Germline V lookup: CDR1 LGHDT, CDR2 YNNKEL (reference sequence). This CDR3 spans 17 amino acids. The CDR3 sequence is CASSPPMAGGLGTEAFF. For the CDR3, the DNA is TGTGCCAGCAGCCCCCCCATGGCAGGGGGATTAGGGACTGAAGCTTTCTTT.

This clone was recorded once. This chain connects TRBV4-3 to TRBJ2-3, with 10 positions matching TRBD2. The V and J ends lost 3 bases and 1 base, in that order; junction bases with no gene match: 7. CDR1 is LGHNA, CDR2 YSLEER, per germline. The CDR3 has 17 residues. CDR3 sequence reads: CASSQYPLAGGTDTQYF. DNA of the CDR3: TGCGCCAGCAGCCAGTACCCCCTAGCGGGGGGCACAGATACGCAGTATTTT.

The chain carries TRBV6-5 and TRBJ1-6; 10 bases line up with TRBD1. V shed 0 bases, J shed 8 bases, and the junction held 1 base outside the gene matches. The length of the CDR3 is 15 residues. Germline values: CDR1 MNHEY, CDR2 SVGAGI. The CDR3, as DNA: TGTGCCAGCAGTTACTCGACAGGGGGCGATTCACCCCTCCACTTT. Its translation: CASSYSTGGDSPLHF.

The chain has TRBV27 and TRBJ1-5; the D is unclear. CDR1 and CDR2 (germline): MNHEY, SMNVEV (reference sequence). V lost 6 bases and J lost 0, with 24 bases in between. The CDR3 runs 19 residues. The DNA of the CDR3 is TGTGCCAGCAGCCCTTGGCGGGAGACCGAGTACTTTAGCAATCAGCCCCAGCATTTT. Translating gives CASSPWRETEYFSNQPQHF.

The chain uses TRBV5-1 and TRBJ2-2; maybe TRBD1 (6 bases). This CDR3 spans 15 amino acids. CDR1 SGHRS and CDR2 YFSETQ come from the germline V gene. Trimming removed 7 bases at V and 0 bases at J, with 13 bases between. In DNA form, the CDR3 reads TGCGCCAGCGGAGGACGGACAGCGAACACCGGGGAGCTGTTTTTT. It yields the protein CASGGRTANTGELFF.

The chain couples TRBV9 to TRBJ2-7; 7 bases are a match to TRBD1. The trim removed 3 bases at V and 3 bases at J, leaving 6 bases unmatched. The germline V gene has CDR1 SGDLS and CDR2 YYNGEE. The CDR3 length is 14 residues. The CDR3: CASSGGTVSYEQYF. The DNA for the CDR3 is TGTGCCAGCAGCGGGGGGACAGTGAGCTACGAGCAGTACTTC.

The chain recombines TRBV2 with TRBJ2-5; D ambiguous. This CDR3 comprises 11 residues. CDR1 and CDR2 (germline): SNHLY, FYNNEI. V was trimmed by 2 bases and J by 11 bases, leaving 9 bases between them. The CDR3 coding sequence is TGTGCCAGCAGTGAATTGGCCAGACAGTACTTC. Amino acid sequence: CASSELARQYF.

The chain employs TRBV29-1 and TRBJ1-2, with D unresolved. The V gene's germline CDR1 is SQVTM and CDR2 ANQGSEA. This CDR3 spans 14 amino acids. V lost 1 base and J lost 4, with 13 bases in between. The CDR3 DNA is TGCAGCGTTGAAGCTCCAGGTTCCCTCTATGGCTACACCTTC. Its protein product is CSVEAPGSLYGYTF.

The CDR3 coding sequence is TGTGCCAGCAGCTTAGCGAGGGATAACATTGAAAAACTGTTTTTT. Its translation: CASSLARDNIEKLFF. The chain joins TRBV7-9 to TRBJ1-4; no firm D call. The V gene's germline CDR1 is SEHNR and CDR2 FQNEAQ (reference sequence). V was clipped by 0 bases and J by 7 bases, with 12 bases between them. The length of the CDR3 is 15 residues.